This passage covers 21 T cell receptor beta chains from one sample sequenced in a study of cytomegalovirus exposure and HLA in healthy donors. PCR amplification relied on 60 Vbeta primers (plus 13 Jbeta primers). Produced via immunoSEQ multiplex PCR; TCRdb's table is partial and in-frame only. The sample spans over 45,000 clones; the ten largest clones claim around 2.1%. The sequenced material came from PBMCs. Receptors originate from a woman aged 18-29 years in good health and CMV-seronegative.

CDR3 DNA: TGTGCCAGCAGCTTAGCTTCAGGGACTACTGAAGCTTTCTTT. This codes for CASSLASGTTEAFF. V gene TRBV7-2 combines with J gene TRBJ1-1; the D gene is possibly TRBD1 (5 bases). The germline V gene has CDR1 SGHTA and CDR2 FQGNSA. V lost 0 bases to trimming and J lost 5 bases, with 10 bases between them. The CDR3 consists of 14 residues.

The CDR3 nucleotides are TGTGCCAGTAGTATGAGGGCGTTCCTCTATGGCTACACCTTC. Translation: CASSMRAFLYGYTF. This chain connects TRBV19 to TRBJ1-2; no definite D call. CDR3 length: 14 amino acids. Between the trimmed V and J ends, which lost 3 bases and 4 bases, there was a span of 12 bases. Germline V gene sequence: CDR1 LNHDA, CDR2 SQIVND (reference sequence). Combining the CDR3 with reference TRBV19 and TRBJ1-2 gives the whole variable domain DGGITQSPKYLFRKEGQNVTLSCEQNLNHDAMYWYRQDPGQGLRLIYYSQIVNDFQKGDIAEGYSVSREKKESFPLTVTSAQKNPTAFYLCASSMRAFLYGYTFGSGTRLTVV.

The J gene is TRBJ1-6, the V gene TRBV5-4; 7 positions match TRBD1. Trimming took 4 bases from V and 1 from J; bases not matched to a gene: 11. Per germline, CDR1 SGHNT and CDR2 YYREEE (reference sequence). The CDR3 totals 18 residues. CDR3 nucleotides: TGTGCCAGCAGCCCTGACAGGGTCGGGGCGTCCTATAATTCACCCCTCCACTTT. Translating it yields CASSPDRVGASYNSPLHF.

This chain connects TRBV9 to TRBJ2-3, with 7 bases matching TRBD1. The germline V gene encodes CDR1 SGDLS and CDR2 YYNGEE. This CDR3 spans 15 amino acids. V was clipped by 8 bases and J by 4 bases; unmatched bases: 13. CDR3: CASQPTGSAADTQYF. The CDR3 bases are TGTGCCAGTCAGCCGACAGGGTCGGCGGCAGATACGCAGTATTTT.

V usage is TRBV5-6 and J usage is TRBJ1-6, with TRBD1 matching 7 bases. Germline loops: CDR1 SGHDT, CDR2 YYEEEE. The CDR3 covers 15 residues. Germline trimming cut 2 bases from V and 9 bases from J; bases unmatched to any gene: 8. CDR3 residues: CASSLDRVSVSPLHF. In nucleotides, the CDR3 is TGTGCCAGCAGCTTAGACAGGGTCTCGGTTTCACCCCTCCACTTT.

V usage is TRBV10-3 and J usage is TRBJ1-2; D may be TRBD1 (6 bases). This CDR3 contains 14 residues. The V end lost 8 bases, the J end lost 4 bases, and 17 bases lay between the germline ends. The germline CDR1 and CDR2 sequences are ENHRY and SYGVKD. The CDR3 loop reads CAIPRGASVYGYTF. The CDR3 DNA reads TGTGCCATCCCGCGGGGGGCCAGTGTCTATGGCTACACCTTC.

The chain carries TRBV6-1 and TRBJ2-7; 12 bases are a match to TRBD2. Germline assignment: CDR1 MNHNS and CDR2 SASEGT. V was clipped by 2 bases and J by 6 bases; unmatched bases: 8. The CDR3 length is 16 residues. The CDR3 loop is CASSEPGLAGPGEQYF. DNA for the CDR3: TGTGCCAGCAGTGAACCGGGACTAGCGGGCCCCGGCGAGCAGTACTTC.

The genes are TRBV2 and TRBJ1-6, with TRBD1 matching 7 bases. J was trimmed by 7 bases and V by 6 bases; bases with no gene match: 3. Germline V gene lookup returns CDR1 SNHLY and CDR2 FYNNEI. This CDR3 comprises 13 residues. The CDR3 DNA is TGTGCCAGCAGGGGGGACAGAAATTCACCCCTCCACTTT. It is translated as CASRGDRNSPLHF.

This chain links TRBV5-6 with TRBJ1-2, with D possibly being TRBD1 (6 bases). In germline, CDR1 is SGHDT, CDR2 YYEEEE. The V and J ends lost 1 base and 6 bases respectively, with 13 bases between them. The CDR3 spans 14 residues. The CDR3 nucleotides read TGTGCCAGCAGCTTGTTAGGCAGGGGCAATGGCTACACCTTC. Encoded protein: CASSLLGRGNGYTF.

V usage is TRBV5-1 and J usage is TRBJ1-3; possibly TRBD1 for D (5 bases). The CDR3 extends over 16 amino acids. The germline CDR1 and CDR2 sequences are SGHRS and YFSETQ. Between the trimmed V and J ends, which lost 4 bases and 1 base, there was a span of 15 bases. The CDR3 bases are TGCGCCAGCAGCACGGGAGTCGGGGGGTCTGGAAACACCATATATTTT. The encoded protein is CASSTGVGGSGNTIYF.

The chain combines TRBV4-2 with TRBJ1-2; possibly TRBD1 for D (5 bases). This CDR3 comprises 15 residues. Looked up from germline, CDR1 is LGHNA and CDR2 is YNFKEQ. V dropped 0 bases and J dropped 4 bases, with 12 bases sitting between them. The CDR3 DNA is TGTGCCAGCAGCCAAGATTGGCAGGGCGGCTATGGCTACACCTTC. It is translated as CASSQDWQGGYGYTF.

The chain carries TRBV10-2 and TRBJ1-2; 10 bases fit TRBD1. Unmatched junction bases numbered 3, after V lost 5 bases and J lost 6 bases. The CDR3 has 13 residues. From germline, CDR1 is WSHSY and CDR2 SAAADI. CDR3 coding DNA: TGCGCCAGCAGTCGGGACAGGGGTGATGGCTACACCTTC. It encodes CASSRDRGDGYTF.

The chain joins TRBV7-2 to TRBJ2-2; 7 bases fit TRBD1. V was pared by 3 bases and J by 1 base, with 2 bases of the junction left unmatched. The germline CDR1 and CDR2 sequences are SGHTA and FQGNSA. The CDR3 contains 15 residues. The CDR3 sequence: CASSLGQLNTGELFF. The CDR3 coding sequence is TGTGCCAGCAGCTTGGGACAGCTGAACACCGGGGAGCTGTTTTTT.

The V and J genes are TRBV13 and TRBJ2-7, with D possibly being TRBD2 (6 bases). The CDR3 spans 19 residues. V lost 2 bases to trimming and J lost 2 bases, with 25 bases between them. Looked up from germline, CDR1 is PRHDT and CDR2 is FYEKMQ (reference sequence). This CDR3 is CASSLTMEGYRYGPYEQYF. CDR3 DNA sequence: TGTGCCAGCAGCTTAACTATGGAGGGCTATAGGTATGGGCCCTACGAGCAGTACTTC. The whole variable domain, filled in from reference TRBV13 and TRBJ2-7, reads AAGVIQSPRHLIKEKRETATLKCYPIPRHDTVYWYQQGPGQDPQFLISFYEKMQSDKGSIPDRFSAQQFSDYHSELNMSSLELGDSALYFCASSLTMEGYRYGPYEQYFGPGTRLTVT.

The rearrangement uses TRBV19 and TRBJ2-3, with 8 bases identical to TRBD2. CDR1 LNHDA and CDR2 SQIVND come from the germline V gene (reference sequence). The CDR3 has 16 amino acids. The J segment lost 4 bases and the V segment lost 6 bases, leaving 12 bases of the junction unmatched. The CDR3 is CASSRVSGISADTQYF. In DNA form, the CDR3 reads TGTGCCAGTAGCAGGGTTAGCGGGATCTCCGCAGATACGCAGTATTTT. The whole variable domain, remainder taken from reference TRBV19 and TRBJ2-3, is DGGITQSPKYLFRKEGQNVTLSCEQNLNHDAMYWYRQDPGQGLRLIYYSQIVNDFQKGDIAEGYSVSREKKESFPLTVTSAQKNPTAFYLCASSRVSGISADTQYFGPGTRLTVL.

This chain joins TRBV4-1 and TRBJ2-5; 8 bases align to TRBD1. With V trimmed by 3 bases and J by 9 bases, 6 bases remained unmatched. CDR1 and CDR2 (germline): MGHRA, YSYEKL. The CDR3 is 13 amino acids. This chain's CDR3 is CASSHTRQGSQYF. CDR3 in DNA: TGCGCCAGCAGCCACACGAGACAGGGGTCCCAGTACTTC.

The chain carries TRBV10-3 and TRBJ1-2; D gene ambiguous. Trimming shortened V by 4 bases and J by 6 bases, and 15 bases separated the two germline ends. From germline, CDR1 is ENHRY and CDR2 SYGVKD. The CDR3 runs to 14 residues. CDR3 DNA: TGTGCCATCAGTGCAGGTCGAAGTTTGGATGGCTACACCTTC. Amino acids: CAISAGRSLDGYTF.

The V gene is TRBV6-1, the J gene TRBJ2-2, with 9 bases fitting TRBD1. There are 14 residues in the CDR3. J lost 6 bases, V lost 6 bases, and 5 bases had no gene match. The germline V gene encodes CDR1 MNHNS and CDR2 SASEGT. CDR3 bases: TGTGCCAGCAGAGACAGGGGGTTCGCCGGGGAGCTGTTTTTT. Translating gives CASRDRGFAGELFF.

This rearrangement joins TRBV5-1 to TRBJ2-5; 7 positions agree with TRBD2. The CDR3 consists of 13 residues. Germline V gene lookup returns CDR1 SGHRS and CDR2 YFSETQ. Unmatched junction bases numbered 7, after V lost 4 bases and J lost 7 bases. Here the CDR3 reads CASSTGLDGTQYF. The CDR3 DNA reads TGCGCCAGCAGCACCGGACTAGATGGGACCCAGTACTTC. Full variable domain (missing parts from reference TRBV5-1 and TRBJ2-5): KAGVTQTPRYLIKTRGQQVTLSCSPISGHRSVSWYQQTPGQGLQFLFEYFSETQRNKGNFPGRFSGRQFSNSRSEMNVSTLELGDSALYLCASSTGLDGTQYFGPGTRLLVL.

V and J are TRBV5-1 and TRBJ2-1; TRBD2 matches 15 bases. Looked up from germline, CDR1 is SGHRS and CDR2 is YFSETQ. This CDR3 spans 18 amino acids. V was pared by 0 bases and J by 5 bases, with 6 bases of the junction left unmatched. The chain's CDR3 is CASSLVGTSGGRNNEQFF. DNA of the CDR3: TGCGCCAGCAGCTTGGTAGGGACTAGCGGGGGGCGAAACAATGAGCAGTTCTTC.

The chain carries TRBV2 and TRBJ2-7; 7 bases map to TRBD1. This CDR3 has 16 amino acids. Germline lookup yields CDR1 SNHLY and CDR2 FYNNEI. Germline trimming cut 5 bases from V and 2 bases from J; bases unmatched to any gene: 12. CDR3 sequence (DNA): TGTGCCAGCAGTCCCGACAGGGCCCGACTTACCTACGAGCAGTACTTC. It is translated as CASSPDRARLTYEQYF.